This T cell receptor (beta chain) comes out of a study of human T cells and chemical hapten exposure. J lost 2 bases, V lost 7 bases, and 7 bases had no gene match. The CDR3 has 15 residues. MiXCR was run by TCRdb on the RACE reads, yielding one entry per CDR3 protein. Among about 140,000 distinct CDR3 sequences, 10% to 15% were seen once, and the ten largest hold around 1.4%. Indicated time point: patch test 2, 6 weeks after DPC sensitization. Stated treatment: therapeutic diphenylcyclopropenone sensitization with weekly scalp DPC. Patients had alopecia, were aged 18 to 70, and were not pregnant. The sequence was obtained from a woman aged 45-65 years with alopecia areata. Some clones in this sample may be carry-over from other donors' samples. The chain recombines TRBV12-3 or TRBV12-4 with TRBJ2-7; 11 bases match TRBD2. The source was whole blood, collected in connection with sensitization to the hapten diphenylcyclopropenone (DPC). The CDR3 nucleotides are TGTGCCAGCAAATTTCTAGCGGGAGGTCCCTACGAGCAGTACTTC. Encoded protein: CASKFLAGGPYEQYF.